The next 29 T cell receptor beta chains were all read from a single sample in a study of CD8 T cells in Susac syndrome. A quantity of about 0.5 to 1 ug RNA underwent reverse transcription using random hexamers. TCRdb analysed the immunoSEQ multiplex PCR reads with MiXCR anew, one entry per CDR3 protein. The table records more than 85,000 distinct CDR3 sequences, just under 95% of them present only once. Sequenced input: CD4+ T cells from PBMCs. All receptors derive from a human donor with Susac syndrome.

This chain uses TRBV7-2 with TRBJ2-5; TRBD2 aligns across 8 bases. V shed 2 bases and J 1 base; nucleotides not matched to a gene: 12. The CDR3 contains 18 residues. Germline CDR1 SGHTA, CDR2 FQGNSA. CDR3 sequence (DNA): TGTGCCAGCAGCTTAAATTTTCGGGGGGGGGCTTCCCAAGAGACCCAGTACTTC. Its translation is CASSLNFRGGASQETQYF.

This clonotype has just one count. The genes are TRBV27 and TRBJ2-3; 12 bases are shared with TRBD1. The CDR3 spans 16 residues. The germline V gene encodes CDR1 MNHEY and CDR2 SMNVEV (reference sequence). Trimming took 4 bases from V and 5 from J; bases not matched to a gene: 7. The CDR3 loop reads CASSSGTGGFRDTQYF. In nucleotides, the CDR3 is TGTGCCAGCAGTTCCGGGACAGGGGGCTTCAGAGATACGCAGTATTTT.

This clonotype appeared a single time. The V call is TRBV30, the J call TRBJ2-2; D is unresolved. The CDR3 is 14 residues long. The germline V gene encodes CDR1 GTSNPN and CDR2 SVGIG (reference sequence). Trimming removed 3 bases at V and 8 bases at J, with 16 bases between. The CDR3 sequence is CAWSVLSLRGELFF. The CDR3 nucleotides read TGTGCCTGGAGCGTCCTTTCCCTAAGGGGGGAGCTGTTTTTT. Looking up the rest from reference TRBV30 and TRBJ2-2 gives the full variable domain: SQTIHQWPATLVQPVGSPLSLECTVEGTSNPNLYWYRQAAGRGLQLLFYSVGIGQISSEVPQNLSASRPQDRQFILSSKKLLLSDSGFYLCAWSVLSLRGELFFGEGSRLTVL.

This clonotype was recorded only once. The chain uses TRBV28 and TRBJ2-7, with TRBD1 as a possible D gene (5 bases). V was clipped by 2 bases and J by 2 bases, with 25 bases between them. Germline V gives CDR1 MDHEN, CDR2 SYDVKM. The CDR3 is made up of 19 amino acids. DNA for the CDR3: TGTGCCAGCAGTTTAGCGGTGCCCCGGCCTTCCCCCAGGGCCTACGAGCAGTACTTC. Amino acids: CASSLAVPRPSPRAYEQYF.

The chain recombines TRBV18 with TRBJ2-3; maybe TRBD2 (5 bases). V shed 3 bases and J shed 5 bases, with 9 bases lying between them. Germline V gene sequence: CDR1 KGHSH, CDR2 LQKENI. The CDR3 has 13 amino acids. The CDR3, as DNA: TGTGCCAGCTCACCCCGCCGGGAAGATACGCAGTATTTT. It translates to CASSPRREDTQYF.

The rearrangement links TRBV28 to TRBJ2-1; D assignment may be TRBD1 or TRBD2 (5 bases each). Germline V gene data show CDR1 as MDHEN and CDR2 as SYDVKM. The CDR3 is 15 amino acids. Trimming shortened V by 3 bases and J by 2 bases, and 11 bases separated the two germline ends. The CDR3 bases are TGTGCCAGCAGTTTGGCCGGGGCCCCCTACAATGAGCAGTTCTTC. Its translation is CASSLAGAPYNEQFF.

This clonotype was recorded only once. This chain joins TRBV18 and TRBJ2-3; 11 nucleotides agree with TRBD2. CDR3 length equals 16 residues. V was clipped by 1 base and J by 1 base; unmatched bases: 1. Germline V gene sequence: CDR1 KGHSH, CDR2 LQKENI. The CDR3 region is CASSPQLAGGTDTQYF. The CDR3 DNA follows: TGTGCCAGCTCACCACAACTAGCGGGGGGCACAGATACGCAGTATTTT.

V and J are TRBV11-1 and TRBJ2-5, with D maybe TRBD1 (6 bases). Germline assignment: CDR1 SGHAT and CDR2 FQDESV (reference sequence). Trimming pared 0 bases from V and 8 bases from J, leaving 19 bases between. There are 16 residues in the CDR3. The CDR3, as DNA: TGTGCCAGCAGCTTAGCCTCCCGAGGGACACAAGGTACCCAGTACTTC. This codes for CASSLASRGTQGTQYF.

This clonotype came up once. V is TRBV20-1 and J is TRBJ1-2; TRBD1 is a possible D gene (6 bases). The V end lost 0 bases, the J end lost 4 bases, and 21 bases lay between the germline ends. The CDR3 spans 17 residues. The germline gives CDR1 DFQATT, CDR2 SNEGSKA (reference sequence). CDR3: CSARDLTGSRDPYGYTF. CDR3 bases: TGCAGTGCTAGAGATCTAACAGGGTCCAGGGACCCCTATGGCTACACCTTC.

This clonotype was picked up a small number of times. V usage is TRBV4-3 and J usage is TRBJ1-6; unclear D gene. The CDR3 extends over 12 amino acids. Germline V lookup: CDR1 LGHNA, CDR2 YSLEER. V lost 2 bases, J lost 13 bases, and 9 bases lay in between. The CDR3 bases are TGCGCCAGCAGCCAATCGACCGGCCCCCTCCACTTT. Protein product: CASSQSTGPLHF.

The J gene is TRBJ2-2, the V gene TRBV9; tentative D call: TRBD1 (6 bases). This CDR3 has 15 residues. Germline V gene sequence: CDR1 SGDLS, CDR2 YYNGEE. With 1 base removed from V and 0 bases from J, the gap between germline ends came to 7 bases. The CDR3: CASSVTGTNTGELFF. As DNA, the CDR3 is TGTGCCAGCAGCGTAACAGGGACGAACACCGGGGAGCTGTTTTTT.

V is TRBV30 and J is TRBJ1-2; D not resolved. CDR1 and CDR2 from the germline V gene are GTSNPN and SVGIG (reference sequence). V was trimmed by 3 bases and J by 8 bases, leaving 22 bases between them. This CDR3 has 15 residues. CDR3 coding DNA: TGTGCCTGGAGCATAGGAGGATCCACAATGAGAGGCTACACCTTC. Encoded protein: CAWSIGGSTMRGYTF.

The chain employs TRBV12-3 or TRBV12-4 and TRBJ2-7; 9 bases line up with TRBD1. The CDR3 has 18 amino acids. After removal of 3 bases from V and 0 bases from J, the junction contained 12 bases not matched to a gene. CDR3 nucleotide sequence: TGTGCCAGCAGTTTCGGTGAGGGACAGGGATGGTTCTCCTACGAGCAGTACTTC. This translates into CASSFGEGQGWFSYEQYF.

V is TRBV20-1 and J is TRBJ2-5; D gene unclear. The CDR3 is 16 amino acids. Germline V gives CDR1 DFQATT, CDR2 SNEGSKA (reference sequence). With 0 bases removed from V and 7 bases from J, the gap between germline ends came to 21 bases. The CDR3 DNA sequence: TGCAGTGCTAGAGACCCGGTGTCCACCGTCATGGGGACCCAGTACTTC. Encoded protein: CSARDPVSTVMGTQYF.

This clonotype appeared once. CDR3 bases: TGTGCCAGCAGCCAGGCAGGGGGGAATGGCTACACCTTC. It specifies CASSQAGGNGYTF. The genes are TRBV3-1 and TRBJ1-2; 7 bases agree with TRBD1. The CDR3 runs 13 residues. CDR1 is LGHDT, CDR2 YNNKEL, per germline (reference sequence). After removal of 3 bases from V and 6 bases from J, the junction contained 4 bases not matched to a gene.

V usage is TRBV5-6 and J usage is TRBJ2-7; TRBD1 might be the D (6 bases). V shed 4 bases and J shed 2 bases, with 22 bases lying between them. The CDR3 consists of 17 residues. The germline V gene encodes CDR1 SGHDT and CDR2 YYEEEE. The CDR3 sequence is CASSPRGALDGTYEQYF. Here the CDR3 DNA reads TGTGCCAGCAGCCCCAGGGGCGCCCTGGACGGAACCTACGAGCAGTACTTC.

The chain has TRBV20-1 and TRBJ2-6; D gene unclear. Germline V gives CDR1 DFQATT, CDR2 SNEGSKA (reference sequence). The CDR3 is 18 residues long. Between the trimmed V and J ends, which lost 0 bases and 0 bases, there was a span of 15 bases. The CDR3 is CSAREQPGYYSGANVLTF. CDR3 coding DNA: TGCAGTGCTAGAGAACAGCCAGGATACTACTCTGGGGCCAACGTCCTGACTTTC.

The chain uses TRBV5-1 and TRBJ2-7; D is possibly TRBD2 (5 bases). V was clipped by 2 bases and J by 5 bases, with 23 bases between them. The CDR3 runs 17 residues. In germline, CDR1 is SGHRS, CDR2 YFSETQ. The CDR3 nucleotides read TGCGCCAGCAGCTTATTCGTATTAGTGGGGAGTAAACACGAGCAGTACTTC. It specifies CASSLFVLVGSKHEQYF.

This clonotype showed up just a few times. This rearrangement joins TRBV10-2 to TRBJ2-5; no reliable D call. The germline CDR1 and CDR2 sequences are WSHSY and SAAADI. Between the trimmed V and J ends, which lost 2 bases and 5 bases, there was a span of 9 bases. This CDR3 contains 13 residues. The CDR3 sequence is CASSERARETQYF. Written as DNA, the CDR3 is TGCGCCAGCAGTGAGCGGGCGCGGGAGACCCAGTACTTC.

Of note for this clonotype: Compared with germline, one end of the junction differs, possibly owing to a read error. The V call is TRBV7-7, the J call TRBJ1-1; D remains ambiguous. This CDR3 comprises 13 residues. Looked up from germline, CDR1 is SSHAT and CDR2 is FNYEAQ (reference sequence). The chain's CDR3 is CASSLSRIHEAFF. In nucleotides, the CDR3 is TGTGCTAGCAGCTTAAGCAGGATTCACGAGGCTTTCTTT.

DNA of the CDR3: TGTGCCTGGAGTCACGGGGGCAATCAGCCCCAGCATTTT. This translates into CAWSHGGNQPQHF. This rearrangement joins TRBV30 to TRBJ1-5, with D unclear. Between the trimmed V and J ends, which lost 2 bases and 2 bases, there was a span of 7 bases. The CDR3 consists of 13 residues. Germline loops: CDR1 GTSNPN, CDR2 SVGIG (reference sequence).

Comment on this clonotype: The germline gene is not matched at one end of the junction; a read error may be the cause. CDR3 protein: CASSQDSGLHSTDTQYF. CDR3 coding DNA: TGCGCCAGCAGCCAAGACTCCGGACTGCATAGCACAGATACGCAGTATTTT. The V and J genes are TRBV4-2 and TRBJ2-3; possible D gene TRBD2, 5 bases. CDR1 and CDR2 (germline): LGHNA, YNFKEQ. The CDR3 extends over 17 amino acids.

The V gene is TRBV6-6, the J gene TRBJ2-5; D uncertain. The ends were cut back, 0 bases at V and 6 bases at J, with 14 bases in the middle. Germline-derived CDR1 and CDR2 are MNHNY and SVGAGI (reference sequence). CDR3 length equals 15 residues. Here the CDR3 DNA reads TGTGCCAGCAGTTACTCGACAACTGTGGAGAAGACCCAGTACTTC. Its protein is CASSYSTTVEKTQYF.

V and J are TRBV30 and TRBJ1-2, with D possibly being TRBD1 (6 bases). The germline CDR1 and CDR2 sequences are GTSNPN and SVGIG (reference sequence). V was shortened by 6 bases and J by 4 bases, with 12 bases between the two germline ends. There are 12 residues in the CDR3. CDR3 sequence reads: CACTKDSYGYTF. In DNA, the CDR3 is TGTGCCTGCACCAAGGACAGCTATGGCTACACCTTC. The full variable domain, completed using reference TRBV30 and TRBJ1-2, is SQTIHQWPATLVQPVGSPLSLECTVEGTSNPNLYWYRQAAGRGLQLLFYSVGIGQISSEVPQNLSASRPQDRQFILSSKKLLLSDSGFYLCACTKDSYGYTFGSGTRLTVV.

This sequence joins TRBV28 and TRBJ1-6; D gene unclear. Germline-derived CDR1 and CDR2 are MDHEN and SYDVKM. This CDR3 comprises 12 residues. The ends were cut back, 5 bases at V and 7 bases at J, with 6 bases in the middle. The CDR3 protein is CASSPPNSPLHF. CDR3 coding DNA: TGTGCCAGCAGTCCACCGAATTCACCCCTCCACTTT.

The chain has TRBV14 and TRBJ2-3; 8 nucleotides line up with TRBD1. Germline trimming cut 4 bases from V and 4 bases from J; bases unmatched to any gene: 1. Germline CDR1 SGHDN, CDR2 FVKESK. CDR3 length: 13 residues. CDR3 sequence: CASSPQGADTQYF. The CDR3 DNA is TGTGCCAGCAGCCCACAGGGGGCAGATACGCAGTATTTT. The full variable domain, completed using reference TRBV14 and TRBJ2-3, is EAGVTQFPSHSVIEKGQTVTLRCDPISGHDNLYWYRRVMGKEIKFLLHFVKESKQDESGMPNNRFLAERTGGTYSTLKVQPAELEDSGVYFCASSPQGADTQYFGPGTRLTVL.

The gene calls are TRBV29-1 and TRBJ2-2, with 10 bases aligning to TRBD2. Germline CDR1 is SQVTM and CDR2 is ANQGSEA. The CDR3 sequence is 15 residues long. V gave up 4 bases and J gave up 6 bases; unmatched junction bases: 8. CDR3: CSVAERGGGSGELFF. The CDR3 bases are TGCAGCGTTGCAGAGCGGGGGGGCGGTTCCGGGGAGCTGTTTTTT.

The J gene is TRBJ1-1, the V gene TRBV4-1; 8 positions match TRBD1. CDR3 length: 15 residues. V lost 4 bases, J lost 7 bases, and 11 bases stayed unmatched. Looked up from germline, CDR1 is MGHRA and CDR2 is YSYEKL. This CDR3 reads CASSPIGTGANEAFF. As DNA, the CDR3 is TGCGCCAGCAGCCCGATCGGGACAGGAGCGAATGAAGCTTTCTTT.

The CDR3 DNA is TGTGCCAGCAGTTTATGGGACAGGGGGAGCACTGAAGCTTTCTTT. This sequence encodes CASSLWDRGSTEAFF. The chain recombines TRBV28 with TRBJ1-1, with 10 bases fitting TRBD1. With V trimmed by 0 bases and J by 4 bases, 2 bases remained unmatched. Germline V CDR1 and CDR2: MDHEN, SYDVKM. This CDR3 has 15 residues.